The sequence of this T cell receptor (beta chain) was determined in a study of T cell changes during pregnancy in multiple sclerosis. Germline assignment: CDR1 MNHEY and CDR2 SVGAGI. The CDR3 runs to 13 residues. Trimming stripped 4 bases from V and 2 bases from J, with 6 bases between. The table came from immunoSEQ multiplex PCR; TCRdb's copy has only in-frame clones and leaves some out. This table holds fewer than 50,000 clones, almost 95% found once. This sequence was found in a female donor with multiple sclerosis, enrolled in a pregnancy study. J is TRBJ1-5 and V is TRBV6-5; D remains unclear. The sequencing here drew on CD8+ T cells from peripheral blood mononuclear cells, taken in the first trimester of pregnancy. For the CDR3, the DNA is TGTGCCAGCAGTTGGCAGGGCAATCAGCCCCAGCATTTT. This encodes CASSWQGNQPQHF.